This passage covers 11 T cell receptor beta chains from one sample sequenced in a study of blood T cell repertoires in COVID-19. Assay: immunoSEQ multiplex PCR; the TCRdb copy retains only in-frame clones and omits some. Here the sample spans roughly 95,000 clones, roughly four fifths being singletons. The source material was peripheral blood. The receptors stem from a human donor in a cohort sampled during active COVID-19.

This chain connects TRBV6-4 to TRBJ2-1, with a possible D match to TRBD2 (6 bases). Trimming removed 0 bases at V and 4 bases at J, with 10 bases between. Germline-derived CDR1 and CDR2 are MRHNA and SNTAGT. CDR3 size: 15 residues. In DNA, the CDR3 is TGTGCCAGCAGTGACTCGAGGACTAATTACAATGAGCAGTTCTTC. The encoded protein is CASSDSRTNYNEQFF.

J is TRBJ2-1 and V is TRBV27; TRBD2 aligns across 11 bases. The germline V gene encodes CDR1 MNHEY and CDR2 SMNVEV (reference sequence). CDR3 length: 16 amino acids. V was pared by 5 bases and J by 2 bases, with 5 bases of the junction left unmatched. The CDR3 reads CASSPYSGRAYNEQFF. In DNA, the CDR3 is TGTGCCAGCAGTCCCTATAGCGGGAGGGCCTACAATGAGCAGTTCTTC.

This rearrangement joins TRBV14 to TRBJ2-2; D is perhaps TRBD1 (5 bases). The CDR3 loop spans 15 amino acids. The germline CDR1 and CDR2 sequences are SGHDN and FVKESK. The V end lost 3 bases, the J end lost 5 bases, and 13 bases lay between the germline ends. As DNA, the CDR3 is TGTGCCAGCAGCCACAACCCAGGGCCTACCGGGGAGCTGTTTTTT. Encoded protein: CASSHNPGPTGELFF.

The J gene is TRBJ2-3, the V gene TRBV3-1 (or the pseudogene TRBV3-2); 8 bases are a match to TRBD1. The germline V gene encodes CDR1 LGHDT and CDR2 YNNKEL (reference sequence). V gave up 4 bases and J gave up 4 bases; unmatched junction bases: 7. The CDR3 runs to 15 residues. CDR3 sequence reads: CASSRDRGAADTQYF. The CDR3 DNA reads TGTGCCAGCAGCCGCGACAGGGGCGCAGCAGATACGCAGTATTTT.

This clone has a single count. The V and J genes are TRBV5-1 and TRBJ1-5; D is possibly TRBD1 (5 bases). From germline, CDR1 is SGHRS and CDR2 YFSETQ. Trimming left V 0 bases short and J 7 bases short, with 14 bases between. The CDR3 runs 15 residues. The CDR3 is CASSLDGGLEQPQHF. CDR3 DNA: TGCGCCAGCAGCTTGGACGGGGGATTAGAACAGCCCCAGCATTTT. The whole variable domain, remainder taken from reference TRBV5-1 and TRBJ1-5, is KAGVTQTPRYLIKTRGQQVTLSCSPISGHRSVSWYQQTPGQGLQFLFEYFSETQRNKGNFPGRFSGRQFSNSRSEMNVSTLELGDSALYLCASSLDGGLEQPQHFGDGTRLSIL.

This clone was recorded once. The V gene is TRBV7-2, the J gene TRBJ2-3; TRBD2 matches at 8 bases. CDR1 is SGHTA, CDR2 FQGNSA, per germline. The CDR3 runs 15 residues. With V trimmed by 5 bases and J by 4 bases, 8 bases remained unmatched. Here the CDR3 reads CASSITGGPSDTQYF. DNA for the CDR3: TGTGCCAGCAGCATCACGGGGGGGCCATCAGATACGCAGTATTTT.

V and J are TRBV6-5 and TRBJ1-4; 7 positions match TRBD1. CDR3 length equals 15 residues. J gave up 8 bases and V 3 bases, and 9 bases lay outside the gene matches. Looked up from germline, CDR1 is MNHEY and CDR2 is SVGAGI. The CDR3 nucleotides are TGTGCCAGCAGTTATTCCGACAGGGTTGGGGAAAAACTGTTTTTT. It yields the protein CASSYSDRVGEKLFF.

V usage is TRBV29-1 and J usage is TRBJ2-3; D is ambiguous. Germline V gives CDR1 SQVTM, CDR2 ANQGSEA. CDR3 length: 12 residues. Trimming stripped 5 bases from V and 6 bases from J, with 12 bases between. DNA of the CDR3: TGCAGCGTTAACACACTATCCGATACGCAGTATTTT. Encoded protein: CSVNTLSDTQYF.

This sequence joins TRBV11-2 and TRBJ2-1, with D tentatively TRBD1 (5 bases). Germline V CDR1 and CDR2: SGHAT, FQNNGV. The CDR3 runs 14 residues. Trimming pared 4 bases from V and 6 bases from J, leaving 13 bases between. DNA of the CDR3: TGTGCCAGCAGCTCACGACAGACGTTCAATGAGCAGTTCTTC. It encodes CASSSRQTFNEQFF.

The genes are TRBV21-1 and TRBJ2-1; the table's D call TRBD2 went unverified against the DNA. TRBV21-1 represents a pseudogene. The CDR3 has 15 residues. CDR3: CASSNGLASYNEQFF. Written as DNA, the CDR3 is TGTGCCAGCAGCAATGGACTAGCCTCCTACAATGAGCAGTTCTTC.

The CDR3 loop reads CSVVVASNEQFF. The CDR3 DNA follows: TGCAGCGTTGTGGTTGCTAGCAATGAGCAGTTCTTC. V and J are TRBV29-1 and TRBJ2-1; D not resolved. Germline CDR1 SQVTM, CDR2 ANQGSEA. Trimming took off 4 bases at V and 6 bases at J, with 10 bases between the two ends. The CDR3 extends over 12 amino acids.